These T cell receptor beta chains were read from a single sample in a study of T cell responses to AZD1222 COVID-19 vaccine. Profiled with immunoSEQ multiplex PCR; TCRdb holds only in-frame clones, not every one. Of some 150,000 clones in the sample, 85% to 90% were seen once. Sample: peripheral blood, taken on day 0 of AZD1222 vaccination. Receptors originate from an adult in good health. Each CDR3 is given with its conserved first and last residue. The D gene is left open where the match is weak. A row's size may be missing; if present it is once, few, many or a size class.

clone_size d_call j_call v_call cdr3_nt cdr3_aa
. . TRBJ1-5 TRBV30 TGTGCCTGGAGGCCGACGGGGCAGTGGAACTGTAGAACCCAGACCAATCAGCCCCAGCATTTT CAWRPTGQWNCRTQTNQPQHF
few . TRBJ1-1 TRBV9 TGTGCCAGCAGCGTAGCGGAGTACGCTGAAGCTTTCTTT CASSVAEYAEAFF
. . TRBJ1-3 TRBV7-2 TGTGCCAGCAGCTTATACAGGGAGGACACCATATATTTT CASSLYREDTIYF
. . TRBJ1-1 TRBV5-1 TGCGCCAGCAGCTTCGAGTTAAGGACTGAAGCTTTCTTT CASSFELRTEAFF
. TRBD1 TRBJ2-2 TRBV5-1 TGCGCCAGCAGCCTTAACAGGGGGAACCCTCCGGCCGGGGAGCTGTTTTTT CASSLNRGNPPAGELFF
. TRBD1 TRBJ1-4 TRBV7-6 TGTGCCAGCAGCCCTACTAACAGGGGGAGTAATGAAAAACTGTTTTTT CASSPTNRGSNEKLFF
few . TRBJ1-3 TRBV5-1 TGCGCCAGCAGCTTTGGGGGGGCCGGGGACACCATATATTTT CASSFGGAGDTIYF
. TRBD1 TRBJ1-4 TRBV7-2 TGTGCCAGCAGCTTGACAGGGCCCCAAACTAATGAAAAACTGTTTTTT CASSLTGPQTNEKLFF
. TRBD1 TRBJ2-3 TRBV7-2 TGTGCCAGCAGCTCCCCCCTGAGGGGGCGCCAAGAAAATACGCAGTATTTT CASSSPLRGRQENTQYF
. TRBD2 TRBJ2-3 TRBV7-2 TGTGCCAGCAGCCTATTAGCGGGAGGCGGGGCAGATACGCAGTATTTT CASSLLAGGGADTQYF
. . TRBJ2-7 TRBV28 TGTGCCACAGACAAGGGTGGCTACGAGCAGTACTTC CATDKGGYEQYF
. . TRBJ1-1 TRBV7-9 TGTGCCAGCAGCTTTCCCCGGTTCCCTATGAACACTGAAGCTTTCTTT CASSFPRFPMNTEAFF
. . TRBJ1-1 TRBV7-8 TGTGCCAGTACCCCTTTGGCACCCATGAACACTGAAGCTTTCTTT CASTPLAPMNTEAFF
. . TRBJ2-1 TRBV6-7 TGTGCCAGCAGTTACAGGCAGCCAAGCAATGAGCAGTTCTTC CASSYRQPSNEQFF
once . TRBJ1-2 TRBV28 TGTGCCAGCACCCACAGCGGGGCAGGATATTATGGCTACACCTTC CASTHSGAGYYGYTF
. . TRBJ1-6 TRBV19 TGTGCCAGTAGTATCCAAGGGAGTGGCTCACCCCTCCACTTT CASSIQGSGSPLHF
. TRBD2 TRBJ2-7 TRBV27 TGTGCCAGCAATTCCCTAGCGGGAGGACGCTACGAGCAGTACTTC CASNSLAGGRYEQYF
once . TRBJ1-2 TRBV19 TGTGCCAGTAGTATATCACAGGGCACTAACTATGGCTACACCTTC CASSISQGTNYGYTF
. . TRBJ1-1 TRBV6-5 TGTGCCAGCAGTTCCCCTCCCCGAAACACTGAAGCTTTCTTT CASSSPPRNTEAFF
. TRBD1 TRBJ2-4 TRBV2 TGTGCCAGCAGAGACTACGGGACAGGGAAAAAAAACATTCAGTACTTC CASRDYGTGKKNIQYF
. . TRBJ1-2 TRBV28 TGTGCCAGCAGTTCCCAGGGTGGGGGCTATGGCTACACCTTC CASSSQGGGYGYTF
. TRBD2 TRBJ2-3 TRBV6-1 TGTGCCAGCAGTGAGACTAGCGGGGGGGCCGGGGATACGCAGTATTTT CASSETSGGAGDTQYF
. . TRBJ1-4 TRBV5-1 TGCGCCAGCAGCATAGGACAGAATGAAAAACTGTTTTTT CASSIGQNEKLFF
. . TRBJ2-5 TRBV7-2 TGTGCCAGCAGCCCGGAGACTGGACCAGAGACCCAGTACTTC CASSPETGPETQYF
. TRBD1 TRBJ1-2 TRBV2 TGTGCCAGCAGGGCCGACAGGGGGAACTATGGCTACACCTTC CASRADRGNYGYTF
. TRBD2 TRBJ2-3 TRBV4-3 TGCGCCAGCAGCCAAGATGCGCTAGCGGATAGCACAGATACGCAGTATTTT CASSQDALADSTDTQYF
. . TRBJ1-2 TRBV29-1 TGCAGCCACAAGGACGGACTCTATGGCTACACCTTC CSHKDGLYGYTF
. TRBD1 TRBJ1-5 TRBV19 TGTGCCAGTAATGCCGGGACAGGGGGCAGTCAGCCCCAGCATTTT CASNAGTGGSQPQHF
. . TRBJ1-3 TRBV27 TGTGCCAGCAGTTTGCGGGGACCACTCTCTGGAAACACCATATATTTT CASSLRGPLSGNTIYF
. TRBD1 TRBJ1-2 TRBV28 TGTGCCAGCAGTCCAAGAGGACAGGTAAAGCAAGCGGGCTACACCTTC CASSPRGQVKQAGYTF
. . TRBJ1-5 TRBV24-1 TGTGCCACCAGTGCGGGACAAACCTATCAGCCCCAGCATTTT CATSAGQTYQPQHF
. . TRBJ1-3 TRBV30 TGTGCCTGGAGAGGGACTGGAAACACCATATATTTT CAWRGTGNTIYF
. . TRBJ2-5 TRBV18 TGTGCCAGCTCACAGGTGTCAGAGACCCAGTACTTC CASSQVSETQYF
. . TRBJ2-3 TRBV7-2 TGTGCCAGCAGCACTCGGCGACAGACAGATACGCAGTATTTT CASSTRRQTDTQYF
. TRBD1 TRBJ1-2 TRBV9 TGTGCCAGCAGCGTAGCGGGACAGGGCTCTGGCTACACCTTC CASSVAGQGSGYTF
. . TRBJ2-5 TRBV9 TGTGCCAGCAGCGTAGTGGCCCTCTCCACGACCCAGTACTTC CASSVVALSTTQYF
. TRBD2 TRBJ2-7 TRBV27 TGTGCCAGCAGTTTAGGGCTAGCGGGAGCCCTCGAGCAGTACTTC CASSLGLAGALEQYF
. . TRBJ1-2 TRBV6-5 TGTGCCAGCAGTTACGGGCAGGACTATGGCTACACCTTC CASSYGQDYGYTF
. TRBD1 TRBJ1-6 TRBV18 TGTGCCAGCTCACAGGGGGCCAATTCACCCCTCCACTTT CASSQGANSPLHF
. . TRBJ2-7 TRBV9 TGTGCCAGCAGCGTAGACCCCTACACGGGCGAGCAGTACTTC CASSVDPYTGEQYF
. TRBD1 TRBJ2-7 TRBV3-1/TRBV3-2 TGTGCCAGCAGCCAAGAAGGGACAGGGGTCTCCTACGAGCAGTACTTC CASSQEGTGVSYEQYF
. . TRBJ2-2 TRBV4-3 TGCGCCAGCAGCCGAGGGGAGCGAGGGGTTTACACCGGGGAGCTGTTTTTT CASSRGERGVYTGELFF
. . TRBJ2-1 TRBV6-2/TRBV6-3 TGTGCCAGCAGTCCGACAGTAGAATTCAATGAGCAGTTCTTC CASSPTVEFNEQFF
. TRBD2 TRBJ2-5 TRBV7-3 TGTGCCAGCAGCCGGACTAGCGGGAGGGCCGGGTTAGAGACCCAGTACTTC CASSRTSGRAGLETQYF
. TRBD2 TRBJ2-1 TRBV6-2/TRBV6-3 TGTGCCAGCAGTTACTCGAAAAGGATAGCGGGGTCCTACAATGAGCAGTTCTTC CASSYSKRIAGSYNEQFF
. . TRBJ2-3 TRBV11-3 TGTGCCAGCAGCTTAGCCCGAGGCACAGATACGCAGTATTTT CASSLARGTDTQYF
. TRBD1 TRBJ1-2 TRBV5-1 TGCGCCAGCAGCTTGTTTACAGGGGGGACTAACTATGGCTACACCTTC CASSLFTGGTNYGYTF
. . TRBJ2-1 TRBV29-1 TGCAGCGTGACGGAGAATGAGCAGTTCTTC CSVTENEQFF
once . TRBJ1-1 TRBV18 TGTGCCAGCTCACCAACGCGAGGGGACACTGAAGCTTTCTTT CASSPTRGDTEAFF